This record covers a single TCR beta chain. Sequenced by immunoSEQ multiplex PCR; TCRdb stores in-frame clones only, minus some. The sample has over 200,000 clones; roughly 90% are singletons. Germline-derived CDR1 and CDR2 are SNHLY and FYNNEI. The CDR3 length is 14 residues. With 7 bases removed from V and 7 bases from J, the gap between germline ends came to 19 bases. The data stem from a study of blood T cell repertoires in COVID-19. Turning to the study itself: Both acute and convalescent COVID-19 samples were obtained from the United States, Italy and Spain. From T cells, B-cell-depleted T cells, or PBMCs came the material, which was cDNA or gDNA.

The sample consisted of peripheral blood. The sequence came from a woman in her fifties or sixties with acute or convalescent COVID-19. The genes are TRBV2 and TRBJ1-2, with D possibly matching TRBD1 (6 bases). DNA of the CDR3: TGTGCCAGCAAGACCGACAGGAACGACAGTGGCTACACCTTC. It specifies CASKTDRNDSGYTF.